This T cell receptor beta chain was sequenced in a study of blood T cell repertoires in COVID-19. Data came from immunoSEQ multiplex PCR; TCRdb stores just in-frame clones and leaves some out. The data contain 150,000 to 200,000 clones, over 75% of them singletons. Adults between about 18 and 89 years of age took part from 20 to 25 US areas. There are 13 residues in the CDR3. Germline V gene lookup returns CDR1 MDHEN and CDR2 SYDVKM. With 3 bases removed from V and 0 bases from J, the gap between germline ends came to 4 bases. The chain combines TRBV28 with TRBJ2-3, with D hard to call. The clonotype originates from a man between 50 and 59 years old who had recovered from COVID-19. Sequencing input: PBMCs or T cells enriched from blood (not recorded which). The chain's CDR3 is CASSLTSTDTQYF. The CDR3 DNA reads TGTGCCAGCAGTTTGACTAGCACAGATACGCAGTATTTT. The whole variable domain, filled in from reference TRBV28 and TRBJ2-3, reads DVKVTQSSRYLVKRTGEKVFLECVQDMDHENMFWYRQDPGLGLRLIYFSYDVKMKEKGDIPEGYSVSREKKERFSLILESASTNQTSMYLCASSLTSTDTQYFGPGTRLTVL.